Sequencing of this T cell receptor beta chain was carried out in a study of blood T cell repertoires in COVID-19. Assay used: immunoSEQ multiplex PCR; TCRdb lists only in-frame clones, some missing. Seen here are approximately 200,000 clones, roughly 90% observed once, and the top ten hold about 9.4%. Germline V gene data show CDR1 as MGHDK and CDR2 as SYGVNS. J gave up 7 bases and V 6 bases, and 5 bases lay outside the gene matches. This CDR3 has 14 residues. What was sequenced was PBMCs or T cells enriched from blood (not recorded which). The sequence came from a young man with acute COVID-19. The rearrangement joins TRBV25-1 to TRBJ1-6; 8 bases line up with TRBD1. CDR3 protein: CASSQGALNSPLHF. The CDR3 DNA is TGTGCCAGCAGCCAGGGGGCCCTAAATTCACCCCTCCACTTT.